The 16 T cell receptor beta chains reported below all come from one sample, sequenced in a study of T cell clonality in common variable immunodeficiency. Method: immunoSEQ multiplex PCR; TCRdb's copy keeps in-frame clones and lacks some. Its table records some 16,000 clones. Overall study findings and caveats: Reportedly, TCR beta sequences from common variable immunodeficiency showed fewer deletions and N-nucleotide insertions.

Their recognized antigens are unknown. Sequenced: peripheral blood mononuclear cells. Receptors originate from a human donor with common variable immunodeficiency.

Concerning this clone itself: The CDR3 end is not reached by the read, which stops 3 residues before it; the germline J gene fills it in. The rearrangement joins TRBV12-3 or TRBV12-4 to TRBJ1-1; D not resolved. This CDR3 spans 13 amino acids. V was cut by 2 bases and J by 1 base, with 5 bases left in between. This CDR3 is CASSLLWNTEAFF. The sequenced part of the CDR3 DNA is TGTGCCAGCAGTTTACTATGGAACACTGAA.

Of note for this clone: From the germline J gene comes the end of the CDR3, since the read stops 3 residues before it. V gene TRBV10-3 combines with J gene TRBJ2-7, with TRBD1 matching over 10 bases. After removal of 5 bases from V and 3 bases from J, the junction contained 16 bases not matched to a gene. Germline V gives CDR1 ENHRY, CDR2 SYGVKD. The CDR3 runs to 18 residues. CDR3 bases read: TGTGCCATCAGTATGCCTACTTCCCCGGGACAGGGGCTCTACGAG. Protein sequence: CAISMPTSPGQGLYE. The entire CDR3 reads CAISMPTSPGQGLYEQYF.

On this clone itself: The CDR3 extends 3 residues past the end of the read, so its final part is completed from the germline J gene. The rearrangement joins TRBV5-4 to TRBJ2-2; the match to TRBD1 covers 9 bases. The CDR3 contains 15 residues. CDR1 and CDR2 (germline): SGHNT, YYREEE (reference sequence). Trimming took 4 bases from V and 4 from J; bases not matched to a gene: 5. Partial CDR3 DNA: TGTGCCAGCAGCACCGGGACAGGGTTCACCGGGGAG. Amino acid sequence: CASSTGTGFTGE. The whole CDR3 sequence reads CASSTGTGFTGELFF.

About this clone: The read finishes 3 residues shy of the CDR3 end, and the germline J gene is used to complete it. The genes are TRBV18 and TRBJ1-2; a weak D match, TRBD1 (5 bases). From germline, CDR1 is KGHSH and CDR2 LQKENI. CDR3 length: 17 residues. CDR3 DNA, as far as it was read: TGTGCCAGCTCACCCCCGGGAGGGTTAAGGGGCCCCCAGGGC. Translating it yields CASSPPGGLRGPQG. The whole CDR3 is CASSPPGGLRGPQGYTF.

For this clone: The read halts 3 residues ahead of the CDR3 end, with the missing end drawn from the germline J gene. V gene TRBV7-6 combines with J gene TRBJ2-6; 7 bases align to TRBD2. Germline CDR1 is SGHVS and CDR2 is FNYEAQ. After removal of 2 bases from V and 2 bases from J, the junction contained 3 bases not matched to a gene. This CDR3 contains 16 residues. CDR3 bases read: TGTGCCAGCAGCTTACTAGCGGAACCTGGGGCCAACGTC. It encodes CASSLLAEPGANV. The entire CDR3 is CASSLLAEPGANVLTF.

In regard to this clone: The CDR3 end lies 3 residues beyond the end of the read and is filled in from the germline J gene. The V and J genes are TRBV29-1 and TRBJ2-1; D is possibly TRBD1 (5 bases). The CDR3 totals 13 residues. V dropped 5 bases and J dropped 8 bases, with 16 bases sitting between them. Germline V gene data show CDR1 as SQVTM and CDR2 as ANQGSEA. The sequenced CDR3 bases are TGCAGCGTTAATAGAGGCAGGGTGGATGAG. This translates into CSVNRGRVDE. The complete CDR3 sequence is CSVNRGRVDEQFF.

As regards this clone: Read coverage stops 3 residues before the CDR3 terminus; the germline J gene supplies the remainder. The chain links TRBV18 to TRBJ2-5; D might be TRBD1 (5 bases). Germline V gene data show CDR1 as KGHSH and CDR2 as LQKENI. CDR3 length: 16 amino acids. The V and J ends lost 2 bases and 2 bases respectively, with 15 bases between them. CDR3 bases read: TGTGCCAGCTCACCAGAGGCAGGGTGGCGTCAAGAGACC. It codes for CASSPEAGWRQET. The full CDR3 protein is CASSPEAGWRQETQYF.

Regarding this clone: The DNA ends 3 residues before the CDR3 does, and the rest of the CDR3 is filled in from the germline J gene. The V and J genes are TRBV7-7 and TRBJ1-6, with TRBD1 matching 8 bases. The ends lost 1 base at V and 8 bases at J; junction bases unmatched: 4. The CDR3 length is 15 residues. Germline V gives CDR1 SSHAT, CDR2 FNYEAQ (reference sequence). Partial CDR3 DNA: TGTGCCAGCAGCTTAGGGGACAGGCCTGATTCACCC. It translates to CASSLGDRPDSP. The CDR3 in its entirety is CASSLGDRPDSPLHF.

Details on this clone: The observed sequence ends 3 residues before the CDR3 terminus, with the missing tail filled in from the germline J gene. This chain connects TRBV19 to TRBJ2-5; TRBD2 agrees at 7 bases. This CDR3 contains 15 residues. Losses at the gene ends were 4 bases for V and 5 bases for J; bases not matched to a gene: 10. Germline V gene data show CDR1 as LNHDA and CDR2 as SQIVND (reference sequence). The DNA read from the CDR3 is TGTGCCAGTAGTAAGGGCCTGGGAGGGGTGGAGACC. Its translation is CASSKGLGGVET. The whole CDR3 reads CASSKGLGGVETQYF.

CDR3 residues: CASNFQVVSVGGYTF. The sequenced part of the CDR3 DNA is TGTGCCAGCAATTTTCAGGTTGTCTCGGTTGGTGGC. V gene TRBV2 combines with J gene TRBJ1-2; no definite D call. The read falls 3 residues short of the CDR3 end, and the missing part is taken from the germline J gene. This CDR3 is built from 15 residues. Trimming pared 7 bases from V and 7 bases from J, leaving 22 bases between. Per germline, CDR1 SNHLY and CDR2 FYNNEI.

Comments on this clone: Read data end 3 residues before the CDR3 end; the end is taken from the germline J gene. The V gene is TRBV30, the J gene TRBJ1-2; 7 bases line up with TRBD1. V lost 2 bases and J lost 5; bases outside the gene matches: 14. Germline lookup yields CDR1 GTSNPN and CDR2 SVGIG (reference sequence). The CDR3 has 16 amino acids. The sequenced part of the CDR3 DNA is TGTGCCTGGAGTTTGGCAGGGGGTAGAGTCGAGTATGGC. Translating gives CAWSLAGGRVEYG. The complete CDR3 reads CAWSLAGGRVEYGYTF.

Notes on this clone: With the read ending 3 residues before the CDR3 end, the germline J gene is used to fill in that end. V and J are TRBV5-4 and TRBJ1-1; TRBD1 agrees at 8 bases. This CDR3 comprises 16 residues. The V gene's germline CDR1 is SGHNT and CDR2 YYREEE (reference sequence). Losses at the gene ends were 5 bases for V and 0 bases for J; bases not matched to a gene: 9. The sequenced part of the CDR3 DNA is TGTGCCAGCAGAGGCGACAGGGGAGGGCTGAACACTGAA. Translating it yields CASRGDRGGLNTE. The whole CDR3 sequence is CASRGDRGGLNTEAFF.

With respect to this clone: The read falls 3 residues short of the CDR3 end, and the missing part is taken from the germline J gene. The chain links TRBV4-1 to TRBJ1-5; TRBD1 aligns across 10 bases. Germline lookup yields CDR1 MGHRA and CDR2 YSYEKL. V shed 1 base, J shed 5 bases, and the junction held 5 bases outside the gene matches. The CDR3 spans 16 residues. The sequenced CDR3 bases are TGCGCCAGCAGCCAAGGGACAGGGGGACTGCATCAGCCC. It specifies CASSQGTGGLHQP. The whole CDR3 protein is CASSQGTGGLHQPQHF.

Comments on this clone: The read terminates 3 residues before the CDR3 end, so the remaining end is supplied by the germline J gene. The rearrangement links TRBV19 to TRBJ2-7, with 7 positions matching TRBD1. This CDR3 is 15 amino acids long. V gave up 5 bases and J gave up 0 bases; unmatched junction bases: 7. Germline CDR1 is LNHDA and CDR2 is SQIVND (reference sequence). CDR3 DNA, as far as it was read: TGTGCCAGTAGTTCCCACCGGGACAGCTCCTACGAG. It encodes CASSSHRDSSYE. The entire CDR3 protein is CASSSHRDSSYEQYF.

On this clone: The read stops 3 residues short of the end of the CDR3; the missing end is completed from the germline J gene. The chain links TRBV30 to TRBJ2-3; D remains unclear. Germline V CDR1 and CDR2: GTSNPN, SVGIG (reference sequence). This CDR3 has 12 amino acids. V lost 3 bases and J lost 5, with 9 bases in between. The CDR3 loop is CAWSPKIDTQYF. CDR3 DNA, as far as it was read: TGTGCCTGGAGCCCAAAAATAGATACG.

Of note for this clone: The read ends 3 residues before the CDR3 terminus; that terminus is restored from the germline J gene. The chain recombines TRBV19 with TRBJ2-5; TRBD1 matches at 7 bases. Germline V gives CDR1 LNHDA, CDR2 SQIVND (reference sequence). This CDR3 region has 14 residues. With V trimmed by 4 bases and J by 5 bases, 7 bases remained unmatched. This chain's CDR3 is CASSKGAFVETQYF. Incomplete CDR3 DNA: TGTGCCAGTAGTAAGGGGGCATTCGTTGAGACC.